Sequencing of this T cell receptor beta chain was carried out in a study of beta chain features in type 1 diabetes. Overall study findings and caveats: Shortening of TCRB CDR3s, moderate but significant, appeared in all four CD4+ subsets of Type 1 diabetes patients. Relative to healthy donors, patients appeared to have naive, central memory and Treg TCRB repertoires that were more similar. Type 1 diabetes patients showed fewer insertions and more deletions at VDJ junctions.

Trimming took 4 bases from V and 1 from J; bases not matched to a gene: 5. The germline V gene has CDR1 SGHDT and CDR2 YYEEEE. This CDR3 is 15 amino acids long. What was sequenced were expressed TCRB transcripts, since all of the isolated RNA had been reverse transcribed. About 1 million reads, on average, came from each of the stem cell-like memory T cell samples. The repertoire was sequenced with immunoSEQ multiplex PCR; TCRdb's copy has only in-frame clones and lacks some. Of some 15,000 clones in the sample, 55% to 75% were seen once. This clone was picked up a small number of times. The antigen remains unidentified.

The chain couples TRBV5-6 to TRBJ2-1; 7 bases align to TRBD2. The sample comprised stem cell memory CD4+ T cells from blood. This TCR derives from a man younger than 45 with type 1 diabetes. CDR3: CASSLDGRSYNEQFF. The CDR3 DNA reads TGTGCCAGCAGCCTGGACGGGAGGTCCTACAATGAGCAGTTCTTC.